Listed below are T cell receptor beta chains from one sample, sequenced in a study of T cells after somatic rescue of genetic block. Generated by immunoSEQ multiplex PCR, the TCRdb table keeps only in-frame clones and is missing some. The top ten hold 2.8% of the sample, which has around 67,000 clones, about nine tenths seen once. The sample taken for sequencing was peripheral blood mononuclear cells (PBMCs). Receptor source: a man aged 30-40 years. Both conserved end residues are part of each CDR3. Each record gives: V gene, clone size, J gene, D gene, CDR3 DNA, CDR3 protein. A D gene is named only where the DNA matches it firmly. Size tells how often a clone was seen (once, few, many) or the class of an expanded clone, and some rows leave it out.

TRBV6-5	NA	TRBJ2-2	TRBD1	TGTGCCAGCAGCAGGGACAGTGGCCGTGCCGGGGAGCTGTTTTTT	CASSRDSGRAGELFF
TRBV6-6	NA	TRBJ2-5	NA	TGTGCCAGCAGCTACTCTCTTTTCCAAGAGACCCAGTACTTC	CASSYSLFQETQYF
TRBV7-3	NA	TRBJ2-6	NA	TGTGCCAGCAGCCCCTCAGGGAGTGGGGCCAACGTCCTGACTTTC	CASSPSGSGANVLTF
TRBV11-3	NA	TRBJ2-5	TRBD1	TGTGCCAGCAGCTTAACAGGGGCCCAAGAGACCCAGTACTTC	CASSLTGAQETQYF
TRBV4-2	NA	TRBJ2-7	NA	TGTGCCAGCAGCCAAGGGCACCCCGCGGGACAGCCATACGAGCAGTACTTC	CASSQGHPAGQPYEQYF
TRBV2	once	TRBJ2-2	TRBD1	TGTGCCAGCAGTTGGACAGGGTCGTACACCGGGGAGCTGTTTTTT	CASSWTGSYTGELFF
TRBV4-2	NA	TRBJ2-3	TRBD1	TGTGCCAGCAGCCAAGGGTTGACAGGGATAACAGATACGCAGTATTTT	CASSQGLTGITDTQYF
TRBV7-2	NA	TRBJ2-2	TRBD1	TGTGCCAGCAGCTTAGGGGCAGGGGGCCACACCGGGGAGCTGTTTTTT	CASSLGAGGHTGELFF
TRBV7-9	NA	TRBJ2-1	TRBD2	TGTGCCAGCAGCTTACCGGGGGGGCCTCTAAATGAGCAGTTCTTC	CASSLPGGPLNEQFF
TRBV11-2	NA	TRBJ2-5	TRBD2	TGTGCCAGCAGCTCAGCGGGGTGGGAGACCCAGTACTTC	CASSSAGWETQYF
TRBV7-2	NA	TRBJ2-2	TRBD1	TGTGCCAGCAGCTCTGGGGACAGTGTTTTTCGGGAGCTGTTTTTT	CASSSGDSVFRELFF
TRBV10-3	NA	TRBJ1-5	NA	TGTGCCATCAGTCCCACTAGCAATCAGCCCCAGCATTTT	CAISPTSNQPQHF
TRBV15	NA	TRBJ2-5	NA	TGTGCCACCAGCAGTTACCGCGGGTGGGGCGCGGTGAACGTGACCCAGTACTTC	CATSSYRGWGAVNVTQYF
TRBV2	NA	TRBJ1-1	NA	TGTGCCAGCACTACAGGGACCCCAAAAGCTTTCTTT	CASTTGTPKAFF
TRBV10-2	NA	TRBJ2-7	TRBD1	TGCGCCAGCAGTGGGGGACAGGGGAACTACGAGCAGTACTTC	CASSGGQGNYEQYF
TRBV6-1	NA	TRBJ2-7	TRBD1	TGTGCCAGCAGTGAAAGGGCAGGGGGCGCGTACGAGCAGTACTTC	CASSERAGGAYEQYF
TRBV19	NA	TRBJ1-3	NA	TGTGCCAGTAGCGGACCGAACTCTGGAAACACCATATATTTT	CASSGPNSGNTIYF
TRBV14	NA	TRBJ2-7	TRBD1	TGTGCCAGCAGCCGAACCGGGACAGGGGGCTACGAGCAGTACTTC	CASSRTGTGGYEQYF
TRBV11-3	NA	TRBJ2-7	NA	TGTGCCAGCAGCCGCGGGACGGCTCCTTACGAGCAGTACTTC	CASSRGTAPYEQYF
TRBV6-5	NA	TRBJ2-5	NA	TGTGCCAGCAGTCCCGGGAACCAAGAGACCCAGTACTTC	CASSPGNQETQYF